Below, 7 T cell receptor beta chains from the same sample are listed, as sequenced in a study of cytomegalovirus exposure and HLA in healthy donors. The data were produced by immunoSEQ multiplex PCR, yet TCRdb's version contains in-frame clones alone and is incomplete. The data show fewer than 60,000 clones, just over 90% seen once. Material: PBMCs. The receptors were sampled from a woman aged 18-29 years in good health and CMV-seropositive.

This clone has a handful of counts. This chain joins TRBV5-1 and TRBJ2-2, with TRBD1 as a possible D gene (6 bases). V lost 2 bases and J 5 bases, leaving 10 bases between the germline ends. The CDR3 totals 14 residues. Per germline, CDR1 SGHRS and CDR2 YFSETQ. CDR3 DNA sequence: TGCGCCAGCAGCTTAGGGACATCTACCGGGGAGCTGTTTTTT. It translates to CASSLGTSTGELFF.

This chain links TRBV5-1 with TRBJ1-4, with 8 bases fitting TRBD1. Germline assignment: CDR1 SGHRS and CDR2 YFSETQ. Germline trimming cut 4 bases from V and 5 bases from J; bases unmatched to any gene: 4. The CDR3 length is 14 residues. The CDR3 DNA sequence: TGCGCCAGCAGCGACGGGACAGGAAATGAAAAACTGTTTTTT. Its protein is CASSDGTGNEKLFF. The entire variable domain, with the rest obtained from reference TRBV5-1 and TRBJ1-4, is as follows: KAGVTQTPRYLIKTRGQQVTLSCSPISGHRSVSWYQQTPGQGLQFLFEYFSETQRNKGNFPGRFSGRQFSNSRSEMNVSTLELGDSALYLCASSDGTGNEKLFFGSGTQLSVL.

As DNA, the CDR3 is TGTGCCAGCAGTGAAGCTCGGGGGACTAGCGGGGGGGCCTGGAATGAGCAGTTCTTC. Translated, it gives CASSEARGTSGGAWNEQFF. The chain has TRBV6-1 and TRBJ2-1; the match to TRBD2 covers 16 bases. Germline-derived CDR1 and CDR2 are MNHNS and SASEGT. The trim removed 0 bases at V and 7 bases at J, leaving 9 bases unmatched. The CDR3 covers 19 residues.

This CDR3 is CATSRDLGRGGTEAFF. The CDR3 coding sequence is TGTGCCACCAGCAGAGATCTGGGCCGGGGGGGGACTGAAGCTTTCTTT. V and J are TRBV15 and TRBJ1-1; perhaps TRBD1 as D (5 bases). This CDR3 region has 16 residues. The germline V gene encodes CDR1 LNHNV and CDR2 YYDKDF (reference sequence). V lost 0 bases and J 5 bases, leaving 16 bases between the germline ends.

The J gene is TRBJ2-2, the V gene TRBV18; 7 positions agree with TRBD1. The junction had 5 bases not matched to a gene; V was cut back by 3 bases and J by 4 bases. Per the germline V gene, CDR1 is KGHSH and CDR2 is LQKENI. The CDR3 is 15 residues long. The CDR3 sequence: CASSPTTGFTGELFF. The CDR3 DNA sequence: TGTGCCAGCTCACCGACGACAGGGTTCACCGGGGAGCTGTTTTTT. Variable domain in full (rest from reference TRBV18 and TRBJ2-2): NAGVMQNPRHLVRRRGQEARLRCSPMKGHSHVYWYRQLPEEGLKFMVYLQKENIIDESGMPKERFSAEFPKEGPSILRIQQVVRGDSAAYFCASSPTTGFTGELFFGEGSRLTVL.

Only one count was recorded for this clone. The chain recombines TRBV5-6 with TRBJ1-3, with TRBD1 matching over 8 bases. Germline assignment: CDR1 SGHDT and CDR2 YYEEEE. The CDR3 loop spans 14 amino acids. The J segment lost 4 bases and the V segment lost 2 bases, leaving 2 bases of the junction unmatched. The CDR3 coding sequence is TGTGCCAGCAGCTTACAGGGGGTAGGAAACACCATATATTTT. The encoded protein is CASSLQGVGNTIYF.

This rearrangement joins TRBV19 to TRBJ1-5, with 9 bases lining up with TRBD1. With 4 bases clipped from V and 3 bases from J, the junction kept 10 bases outside the gene matches. The CDR3 is made up of 17 amino acids. Germline V CDR1 and CDR2: LNHDA, SQIVND (reference sequence). The CDR3 sequence: CASSRTRWDRDNQPQHF. As DNA, the CDR3 is TGTGCCAGTAGTAGAACCCGGTGGGACAGGGACAATCAGCCCCAGCATTTT.